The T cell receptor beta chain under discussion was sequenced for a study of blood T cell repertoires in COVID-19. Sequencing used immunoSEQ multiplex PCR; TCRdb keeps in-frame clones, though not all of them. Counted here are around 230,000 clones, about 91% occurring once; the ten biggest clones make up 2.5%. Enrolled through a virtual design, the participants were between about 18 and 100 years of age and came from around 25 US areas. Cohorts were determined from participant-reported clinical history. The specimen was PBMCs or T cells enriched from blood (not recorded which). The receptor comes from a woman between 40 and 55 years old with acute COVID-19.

In DNA, the CDR3 is TGTGCCAGCTGCCGGGTTTGGGACACCGGGGAGCTGTTTTTT. Its protein product is CASCRVWDTGELFF. The V gene is TRBV6-5, the J gene TRBJ2-2; no definite D call. The germline V gene encodes CDR1 MNHEY and CDR2 SVGAGI. CDR3 length: 14 residues. V was trimmed by 8 bases and J by 3 bases, leaving 13 bases between them.